These 3 T cell receptor beta chains originate from one sample sequenced in a study of blood T cell repertoires in COVID-19. Method: immunoSEQ multiplex PCR; TCRdb's copy keeps in-frame clones and lacks some. This sample has approximately 120,000 clones, with about 81% found just once. What was sequenced was peripheral blood. The receptors were gathered from a woman between 50 and 59 years old with acute or convalescent COVID-19.

This chain connects TRBV5-4 to TRBJ2-1, with TRBD2 matching over 9 bases. V lost 1 base, J lost 7 bases, and 6 bases stayed unmatched. CDR1 is SGHNT and CDR2 is YYREEE in the germline V gene (reference sequence). CDR3 size: 15 residues. Here the CDR3 reads CASSLLRGGRNEQFF. The DNA of the CDR3 is TGTGCCAGCAGCTTGTTGCGGGGGGGCAGGAATGAGCAGTTCTTC.

CDR3 loop: CASSTGLADEQYF. CDR3 in DNA: TGTGCCAGCTCAACCGGACTAGCCGACGAGCAGTACTTC. V usage is TRBV18 and J usage is TRBJ2-7, with 8 bases fitting TRBD2. This CDR3 has 13 residues. The germline CDR1 and CDR2 sequences are KGHSH and LQKENI. The V gene end was trimmed by 5 bases and the J gene end by 5 bases; junction bases not matched to a gene: 5.

The V gene is TRBV11-3, the J gene TRBJ2-1; possible D gene TRBD2, 6 bases. The CDR3 has 15 residues. The ends were cut back, 5 bases at V and 6 bases at J, with 17 bases in the middle. CDR1 SGHNT and CDR2 YENEEA come from the germline V gene. CDR3 in amino acids: CASSPRDSRANEQFF. The CDR3 DNA follows: TGTGCCAGCAGCCCCCGGGACTCCCGGGCCAATGAGCAGTTCTTC.